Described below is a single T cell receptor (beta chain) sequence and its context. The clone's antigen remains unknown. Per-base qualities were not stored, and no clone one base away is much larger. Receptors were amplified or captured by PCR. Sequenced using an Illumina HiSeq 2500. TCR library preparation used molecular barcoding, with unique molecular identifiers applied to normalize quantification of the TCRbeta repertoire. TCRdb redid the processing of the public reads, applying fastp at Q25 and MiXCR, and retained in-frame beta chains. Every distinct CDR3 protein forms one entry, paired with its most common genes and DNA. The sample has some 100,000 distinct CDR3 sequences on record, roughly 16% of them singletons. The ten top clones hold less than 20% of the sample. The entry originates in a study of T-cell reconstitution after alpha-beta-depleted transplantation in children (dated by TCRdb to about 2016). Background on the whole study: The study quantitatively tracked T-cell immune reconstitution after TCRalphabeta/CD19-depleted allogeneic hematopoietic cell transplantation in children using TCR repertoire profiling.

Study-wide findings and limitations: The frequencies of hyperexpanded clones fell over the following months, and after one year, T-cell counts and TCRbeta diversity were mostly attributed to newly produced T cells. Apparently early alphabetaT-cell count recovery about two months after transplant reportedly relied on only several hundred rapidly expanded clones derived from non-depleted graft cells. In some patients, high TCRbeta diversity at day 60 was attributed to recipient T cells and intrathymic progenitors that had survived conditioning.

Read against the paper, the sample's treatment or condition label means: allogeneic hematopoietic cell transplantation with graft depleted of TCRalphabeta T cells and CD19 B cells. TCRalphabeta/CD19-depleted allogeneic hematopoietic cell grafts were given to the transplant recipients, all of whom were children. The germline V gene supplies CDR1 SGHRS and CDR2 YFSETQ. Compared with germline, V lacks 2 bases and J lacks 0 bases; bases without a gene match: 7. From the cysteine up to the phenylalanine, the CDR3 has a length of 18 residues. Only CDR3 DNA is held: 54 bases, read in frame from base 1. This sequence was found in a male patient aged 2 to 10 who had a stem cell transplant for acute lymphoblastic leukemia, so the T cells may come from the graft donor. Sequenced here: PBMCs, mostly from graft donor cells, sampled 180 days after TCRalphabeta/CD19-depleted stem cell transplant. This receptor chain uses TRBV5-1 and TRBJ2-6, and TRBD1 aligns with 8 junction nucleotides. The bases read TGCGCCAGCAGCTTACGGGACAGGCCAAGCTCTGGGGCCAACGTCCTGACTTTC. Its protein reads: CASSLRDRPSSGANVLTF.